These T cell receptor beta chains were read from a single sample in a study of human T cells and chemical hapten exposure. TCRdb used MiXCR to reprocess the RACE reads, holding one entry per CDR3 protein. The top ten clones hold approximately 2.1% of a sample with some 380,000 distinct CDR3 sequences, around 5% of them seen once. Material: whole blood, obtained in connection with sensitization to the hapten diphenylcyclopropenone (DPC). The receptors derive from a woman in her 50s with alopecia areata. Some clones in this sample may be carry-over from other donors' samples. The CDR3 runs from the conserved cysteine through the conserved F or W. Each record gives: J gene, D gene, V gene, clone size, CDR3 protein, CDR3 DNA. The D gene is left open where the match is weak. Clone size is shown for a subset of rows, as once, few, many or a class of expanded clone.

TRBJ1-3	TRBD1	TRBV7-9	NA	CASSSQTGSGNTIYF	TGTGCCAGCAGCTCCCAGACAGGGTCCGGAAACACCATATATTTT
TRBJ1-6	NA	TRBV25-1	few	CASSEVTGNSPLHF	TGTGCCAGCAGTGAAGTGACCGGGAATTCACCCCTCCACTTT
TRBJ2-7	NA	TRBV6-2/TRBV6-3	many	CASSYTEAGEQYF	TGTGCCAGCAGTTACACGGAGGCGGGGGAGCAGTACTTC
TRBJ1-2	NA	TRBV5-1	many	CASSLDRDYGYTF	TGCGCCAGCAGCTTGGACAGGGACTATGGCTACACCTTC
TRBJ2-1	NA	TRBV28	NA	CASSPTDLEQFF	TGTGCCAGCAGCCCCACCGACTTGGAGCAGTTCTTC
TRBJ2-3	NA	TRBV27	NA	CASSPGLFFPSTDTQYF	TGTGCCAGCAGCCCGGGACTTTTCTTTCCTAGCACAGATACGCAGTATTTT
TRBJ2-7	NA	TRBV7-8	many	CASSLVDLEQYF	TGTGCCAGCAGCTTAGTAGATCTGGAGCAGTACTTC
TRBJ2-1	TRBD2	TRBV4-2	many	CASSQDGSGTPTYNEQFF	TGTGCCAGCAGCCAAGACGGTAGCGGGACCCCCACCTACAATGAGCAGTTCTTC
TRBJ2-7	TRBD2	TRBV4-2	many	CASSQDRTRGAYEQYF	TGTGCCAGCAGCCAAGACCGTACTCGGGGGGCCTACGAGCAGTACTTC
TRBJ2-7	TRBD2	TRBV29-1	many	CSVGEGIPREQYF	TGCAGCGTTGGGGAGGGGATCCCTCGCGAGCAGTACTTC
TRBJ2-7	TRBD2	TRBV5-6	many	CASSSGLAGAEQYF	TGTGCCAGCAGCTCGGGACTAGCGGGAGCCGAGCAGTACTTC
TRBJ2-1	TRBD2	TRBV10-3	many	CAISENPGGSNEQFF	TGTGCCATCAGTGAGAACCCGGGAGGGTCGAATGAGCAGTTCTTC
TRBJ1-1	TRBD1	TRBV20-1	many	CSAMDRGRSNTEAFF	TGCAGTGCTATGGACAGGGGAAGATCGAACACTGAAGCTTTCTTT
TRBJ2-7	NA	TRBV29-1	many	CSVELGSTPEQYF	TGCAGCGTTGAGTTAGGGTCCACCCCCGAGCAGTACTTC
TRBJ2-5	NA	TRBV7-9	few	CASSSDPDQETQYF	TGTGCCAGCAGCTCGGACCCCGACCAAGAGACCCAGTACTTC
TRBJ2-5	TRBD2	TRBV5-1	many	CASSLMVAGPQETQYF	TGCGCCAGCAGCTTGATGGTAGCGGGTCCCCAAGAGACCCAGTACTTC
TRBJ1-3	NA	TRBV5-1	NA	CASSLTAIGSGNTIYF	TGCGCCAGCAGCTTGACAGCCATTGGCTCTGGAAACACCATATATTTT
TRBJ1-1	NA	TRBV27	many	CASSLGSRVATEAFF	TGTGCCAGCAGTCTAGGGTCCCGTGTCGCGACTGAAGCTTTCTTT
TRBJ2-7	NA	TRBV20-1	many	CSARLPGSSYEQYF	TGCAGTGCTAGACTCCCGGGGAGCTCCTACGAGCAGTACTTC
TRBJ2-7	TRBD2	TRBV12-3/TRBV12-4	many	CASSPGGPVVEQYF	TGTGCCAGCAGTCCGGGAGGGCCTGTGGTTGAGCAGTACTTC
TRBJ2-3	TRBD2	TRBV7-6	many	CASSLLAGPETTDTQYF	TGTGCCAGCAGTCTTCTAGCGGGGCCCGAGACCACAGATACGCAGTATTTT
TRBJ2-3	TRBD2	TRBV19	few	CASSPRTSSITDTQYF	TGTGCCAGTAGTCCCAGGACTAGCAGTATCACAGATACGCAGTATTTT
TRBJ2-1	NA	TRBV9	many	CASSVGRYNEQFF	TGTGCCAGCAGCGTCGGGCGTTACAATGAGCAGTTCTTC
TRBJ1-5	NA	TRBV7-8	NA	CASSFRGGKASNQPQHF	TGTGCCAGCAGCTTTAGGGGGGGTAAAGCGAGCAATCAGCCCCAGCATTTT
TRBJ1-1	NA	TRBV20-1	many	CSARDGSSNTEAFF	TGCAGTGCTAGGGACGGATCTTCGAACACTGAAGCTTTCTTT
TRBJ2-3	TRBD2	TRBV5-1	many	CASFSGLASTDTQYF	TGCGCCAGCTTTTCGGGACTAGCCAGCACAGATACGCAGTATTTT
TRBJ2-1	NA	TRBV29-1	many	CSVEAPSFRFEQFF	TGCAGCGTTGAAGCTCCTAGTTTCAGGTTCGAGCAGTTCTTC
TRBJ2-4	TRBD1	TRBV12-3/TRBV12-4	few	CASSLGQGVAKNIQYF	TGTGCCAGCAGTTTAGGACAGGGGGTAGCCAAAAACATTCAGTACTTC
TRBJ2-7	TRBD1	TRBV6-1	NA	CASSEGQGIEQYF	TGTGCCAGCAGCGAGGGACAGGGGATCGAGCAGTACTTC
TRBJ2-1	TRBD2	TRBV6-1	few	CASSEALGGDEQFF	TGTGCCAGCAGTGAAGCTCTGGGGGGGGATGAGCAGTTCTTC
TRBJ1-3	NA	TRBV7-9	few	CASSLVRGSPRNTIYF	TGTGCCAGCAGCTTAGTACGGGGTAGTCCCAGGAACACCATATATTTT
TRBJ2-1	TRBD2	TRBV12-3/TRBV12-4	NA	CASSLIAGGLNEQFF	TGTGCCAGCAGTCTAATAGCGGGAGGCCTCAATGAGCAGTTCTTC
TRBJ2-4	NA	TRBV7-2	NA	CASSWESTAQYF	TGTGCCAGCAGCTGGGAATCGACAGCACAGTACTTC
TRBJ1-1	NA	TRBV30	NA	CAWQGQLNTEAFF	TGTGCCTGGCAAGGACAGCTAAACACTGAAGCTTTCTTT
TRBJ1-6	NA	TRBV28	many	CASSSGTVNSPLHF	TGTGCCAGCAGTTCGGGGACGGTGAATTCACCCCTCCACTTT
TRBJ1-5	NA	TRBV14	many	CAETYSNQPQHF	TGTGCTGAGACGTATAGCAATCAGCCCCAGCATTTT
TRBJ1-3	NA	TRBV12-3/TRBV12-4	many	CASSSPGHINTIYF	TGTGCCAGCAGTTCCCCGGGTCATATAAACACCATATATTTT
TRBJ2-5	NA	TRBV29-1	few	CSVHPELVPGETQYF	TGCAGCGTCCATCCTGAACTAGTCCCCGGTGAGACCCAGTACTTC
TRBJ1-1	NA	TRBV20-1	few	CSARIPDEAFF	TGCAGTGCTAGAATCCCCGATGAAGCTTTCTTT
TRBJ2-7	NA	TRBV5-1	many	CASSPEAGTLYEQYF	TGCGCCAGCAGCCCGGAAGCGGGGACACTCTACGAGCAGTACTTC
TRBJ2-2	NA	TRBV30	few	CAWSVRREGELFF	TGTGCCTGGAGTGTCCGGAGGGAAGGGGAGCTGTTTTTT
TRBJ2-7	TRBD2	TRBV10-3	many	CAINAGLAGGSYEQYF	TGTGCCATCAATGCGGGACTAGCGGGAGGCTCCTACGAGCAGTACTTC
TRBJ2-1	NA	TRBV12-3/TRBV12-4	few	CASSLRPIGNEQFF	TGTGCCAGCAGTTTAAGACCCATCGGGAATGAGCAGTTCTTC
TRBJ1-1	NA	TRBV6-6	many	CASTNGGGVRTEAFF	TGTGCCAGCACAAACGGGGGGGGAGTCAGGACTGAAGCTTTCTTT
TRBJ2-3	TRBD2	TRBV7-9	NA	CASSLWTRAQDTQYF	TGTGCCAGCAGCCTCTGGACTAGGGCACAAGATACGCAGTATTTT
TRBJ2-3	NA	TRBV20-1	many	CSARADTDTQYF	TGCAGTGCCCGGGCGGACACAGATACGCAGTATTTT
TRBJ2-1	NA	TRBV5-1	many	CASSLGGGGPYNEQFF	TGCGCCAGCAGCTTGGGAGGCGGGGGCCCCTACAATGAGCAGTTCTTC
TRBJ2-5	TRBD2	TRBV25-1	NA	CASSDPRLAGVETQYF	TGTGCCAGCAGTGATCCCCGACTAGCGGGAGTGGAGACCCAGTACTTC
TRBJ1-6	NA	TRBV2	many	CASSEGAYNSPLHF	TGTGCCAGCAGTGAGGGGGCGTATAATTCACCCCTCCACTTT